Listed here are 21 T cell receptor beta chains from one sample, sequenced in a study of blood T cell repertoires in COVID-19. The data were produced by immunoSEQ multiplex PCR, yet TCRdb's version contains in-frame clones alone and is incomplete. This table holds nearly 110,000 clones, approximately 90% found once. Sample: peripheral blood. Source of these receptors: a young woman with acute or convalescent COVID-19.

The chain is built from TRBV18 and TRBJ1-2; 11 bases match TRBD1. The CDR3 is 17 residues long. From germline, CDR1 is KGHSH and CDR2 LQKENI. Germline trimming cut 2 bases from V and 4 bases from J; bases unmatched to any gene: 9. CDR3 sequence (DNA): TGTGCCAGCTCACCAAAAAAGGGACAGGGGGTTGGCTATGGCTACACCTTC. Its translation is CASSPKKGQGVGYGYTF.

This clone has a count of ten or more. This rearrangement joins TRBV4-2 to TRBJ2-1, with 9 positions matching TRBD2. The V segment lost 4 bases and the J segment 0 bases; nucleotides outside the gene matches: 13. The germline V gene encodes CDR1 LGHNA and CDR2 YNFKEQ. This CDR3 is built from 19 residues. The CDR3 bases are TGTGCCAGCAGCCTCGGACTAGCGACGAATGTAGGCTCCTACAATGAGCAGTTCTTC. Its protein product is CASSLGLATNVGSYNEQFF.

The chain carries TRBV5-1 and TRBJ1-2; the D is unclear. Between the trimmed V and J ends, which lost 5 bases and 2 bases, there was a span of 13 bases. In germline, CDR1 is SGHRS, CDR2 YFSETQ. This CDR3 has 14 amino acids. The CDR3 coding sequence is TGCGCCAGCAGAAGGGAGACGGAGAACTATGGCTACACCTTC. Translated: CASRRETENYGYTF.

This clone was observed a few times. The genes are TRBV4-3 and TRBJ2-7; 11 bases agree with TRBD1. J was trimmed by 6 bases and V by 0 bases; bases with no gene match: 4. Germline CDR1 LGHNA, CDR2 YSLEER. The CDR3 extends over 15 amino acids. CDR3 residues: CASSQDVGTGGEQYF. CDR3 nucleotides: TGCGCCAGCAGCCAAGACGTCGGGACAGGGGGCGAGCAGTACTTC.

This clone was counted a single time. Here the CDR3 DNA reads TGTGCCAGCAGCGTAGCCCCAGGGGATAGCTATGGCTACACCTTC. Translating it yields CASSVAPGDSYGYTF. The V and J genes are TRBV9 and TRBJ1-2, with D maybe TRBD1 (6 bases). The germline V gene has CDR1 SGDLS and CDR2 YYNGEE. Trimming stripped 0 bases from V and 4 bases from J, with 13 bases between. The CDR3 length is 15 residues.

This chain joins TRBV15 and TRBJ1-2; no definite D call. Per germline, CDR1 LNHNV and CDR2 YYDKDF (reference sequence). The CDR3 length is 16 residues. V was pared by 0 bases and J by 2 bases, with 13 bases between. The CDR3 loop is CATSRDLPNRNYGYTF. CDR3 nucleotides: TGTGCCACCAGCAGAGATCTGCCTAATCGGAACTATGGCTACACCTTC.

J is TRBJ1-6 and V is TRBV7-6; the match to TRBD1 covers 8 bases. The V and J ends lost 3 bases and 7 bases, in that order; junction bases with no gene match: 5. The germline gives CDR1 SGHVS, CDR2 FNYEAQ. This CDR3 has 15 residues. The chain's CDR3 is CASSFSQGANSPLHF. In DNA form, the CDR3 reads TGTGCCAGCAGCTTTTCTCAGGGGGCCAATTCACCCCTCCACTTT.

The rearrangement links TRBV29-1 to TRBJ2-7, with D uncertain. Trimming stripped 6 bases from V and 6 bases from J, with 9 bases between. The germline CDR1 and CDR2 sequences are SQVTM and ANQGSEA. The length of the CDR3 is 10 residues. The CDR3 coding sequence is TGCAGCGTCAGGTTGGGCGAGCAGTACTTC. Amino acids: CSVRLGEQYF.

The rearrangement joins TRBV27 to TRBJ2-7; 7 bases line up with TRBD1. Germline-derived CDR1 and CDR2 are MNHEY and SMNVEV (reference sequence). CDR3 length: 15 amino acids. V lost 7 bases to trimming and J lost 3 bases; unmatched junction nucleotides: 12. For the CDR3, the DNA is TGTGCCAGCACCCCGAGCCAGGGGGAAATCTACGAGCAGTACTTC. This translates into CASTPSQGEIYEQYF.

This clone was counted only a few times. The chain recombines TRBV28 with TRBJ1-2, with a possible D match to TRBD1 (6 bases). The CDR3 spans 14 residues. V was shortened by 3 bases and J by 2 bases, with 10 bases between the two germline ends. Germline CDR1 and CDR2: MDHEN and SYDVKM. The CDR3 nucleotides are TGTGCCAGCAGTTTGTCAGGGGAGAACTATGGCTACACCTTC. This translates into CASSLSGENYGYTF.

The V call is TRBV6-5, the J call TRBJ1-5; TRBD1 might be the D (6 bases). This CDR3 contains 15 residues. Germline CDR1 and CDR2: MNHEY and SVGAGI. V lost 2 bases, J lost 5 bases, and 13 bases lay in between. The CDR3 sequence is CASSYPRGIDQPQHF. The CDR3 DNA follows: TGTGCCAGCAGTTACCCCAGGGGTATAGATCAGCCCCAGCATTTT.

This CDR3 reads CASSPIGQGGTEAFF. In DNA form, the CDR3 reads TGTGCCAGCAGCCCTATTGGACAGGGTGGAACTGAAGCTTTCTTT. V and J are TRBV4-2 and TRBJ1-1, with 8 nucleotides matching TRBD1. The junction had 9 bases not matched to a gene; V was cut back by 4 bases and J by 5 bases. The CDR3 length is 15 residues. Germline V gives CDR1 LGHNA, CDR2 YNFKEQ.

There are a few counts of this clone. The rearrangement joins TRBV10-3 to TRBJ1-2; 11 bases are shared with TRBD1. The CDR3 extends over 16 amino acids. V trimming: 3 bases; J trimming: 2 bases; junction bases outside the gene matches: 5. Germline V CDR1 and CDR2: ENHRY, SYGVKD. The CDR3 DNA reads as TGTGCCATCAGTGATCCGGGACAGGGGGTAAACTATGGCTACACCTTC. It yields the protein CAISDPGQGVNYGYTF.

The chain recombines TRBV19 with TRBJ1-1; TRBD1 might be the D (5 bases). In germline, CDR1 is LNHDA, CDR2 SQIVND (reference sequence). V was shortened by 7 bases and J by 0 bases, with 12 bases between the two germline ends. The CDR3 totals 14 residues. CDR3 in DNA: TGTGCCAGTAAAACCATAGGGGTGAACACTGAAGCTTTCTTT. This encodes CASKTIGVNTEAFF.

The chain has TRBV27 and TRBJ2-4, with 7 bases identical to TRBD2. This CDR3 is built from 16 residues. The V gene's germline CDR1 is MNHEY and CDR2 SMNVEV (reference sequence). V lost 2 bases, J lost 2 bases, and 6 bases stayed unmatched. The CDR3 region has the DNA TGTGCCAGCAGTTTAGGGCGGCGGGAGACCAAAAACATTCAGTACTTC. It is translated as CASSLGRRETKNIQYF.

The J gene is TRBJ2-7, the V gene TRBV9, with 9 positions matching TRBD1. The V gene end was trimmed by 3 bases and the J gene end by 4 bases; junction bases not matched to a gene: 5. The CDR3 spans 14 residues. CDR1 SGDLS and CDR2 YYNGEE come from the germline V gene. CDR3 bases: TGTGCCAGCAGCGCCTCGGGACAGGGTTACGAGCAGTACTTC. Translation: CASSASGQGYEQYF.

J is TRBJ1-4 and V is TRBV30, with 8 bases matching TRBD1. Germline CDR1 and CDR2: GTSNPN and SVGIG (reference sequence). V lost 7 bases to trimming and J lost 7 bases; unmatched junction nucleotides: 8. The CDR3 is 13 amino acids. CDR3 nucleotides: TGTGCCTCCACGACAGGGGCTCGTGAAAAACTGTTTTTT. Protein product: CASTTGAREKLFF.

The sample holds a few counts of this clone. V and J are TRBV12-3 or TRBV12-4 and TRBJ1-2; TRBD1 matches at 7 bases. This CDR3 is 13 amino acids long. Trimming cost V 5 bases and J 4 bases; bases outside gene matches: 4. CDR3 in amino acids: CASSGGQFYGYTF. In DNA, the CDR3 is TGTGCCAGCAGTGGGGGACAGTTCTATGGCTACACCTTC.

J is TRBJ1-6 and V is TRBV28; D may be TRBD1 (6 bases). The V end lost 5 bases, the J end lost 7 bases, and 15 bases lay between the germline ends. The CDR3 contains 15 residues. Germline V lookup: CDR1 MDHEN, CDR2 SYDVKM. The CDR3 bases are TGTGCCAGCAGTCCTTTGGACAGCCCAAATTCACCCCTCCACTTT. Amino acid sequence: CASSPLDSPNSPLHF.

The genes are TRBV4-1 and TRBJ1-1; no definite D call. This CDR3 region has 13 residues. CDR1 and CDR2 from the germline V gene are MGHRA and YSYEKL. The V and J ends lost 4 bases and 6 bases respectively, with 12 bases between them. As DNA, the CDR3 is TGCGCCAGCAGCCCCGACGTGGGCGCTGAAGCTTTCTTT. Translated: CASSPDVGAEAFF.

V and J are TRBV11-2 and TRBJ1-2, with D possibly being TRBD1 (6 bases). CDR1 and CDR2 from the germline V gene are SGHAT and FQNNGV. Deletions cut 5 bases from V and 6 bases from J, with 13 bases between. This CDR3 has 13 residues. In nucleotides, the CDR3 is TGTGCCAGCAGCGCCACAGGGATCAATGGCTACACCTTC. Its protein is CASSATGINGYTF.